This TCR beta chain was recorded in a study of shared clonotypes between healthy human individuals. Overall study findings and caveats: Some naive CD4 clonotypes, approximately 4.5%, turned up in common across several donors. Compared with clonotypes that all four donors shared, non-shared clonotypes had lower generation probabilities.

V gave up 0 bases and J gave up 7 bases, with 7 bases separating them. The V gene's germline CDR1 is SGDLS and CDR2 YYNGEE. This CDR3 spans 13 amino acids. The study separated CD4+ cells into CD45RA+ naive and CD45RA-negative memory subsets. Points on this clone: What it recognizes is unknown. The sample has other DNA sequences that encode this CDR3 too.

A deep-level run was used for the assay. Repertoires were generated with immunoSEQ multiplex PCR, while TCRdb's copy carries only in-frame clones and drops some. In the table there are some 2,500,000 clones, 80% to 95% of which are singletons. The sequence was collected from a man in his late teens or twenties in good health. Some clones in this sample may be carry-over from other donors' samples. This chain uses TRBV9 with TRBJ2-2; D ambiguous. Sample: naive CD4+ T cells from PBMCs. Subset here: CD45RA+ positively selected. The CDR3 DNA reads TGTGCCAGCAGCGTAGAGGGTGGCGGGGAGCTGTTTTTT. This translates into CASSVEGGGELFF. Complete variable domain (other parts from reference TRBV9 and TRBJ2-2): DSGVTQTPKHLITATGQRVTLRCSPRSGDLSVYWYQQSLDQGLQFLIQYYNGEERAKGNILERFSAQQFPDLHSELNLSSLELGDSALYFCASSVEGGGELFFGEGSRLTVL.